The next 20 T cell receptor beta chains were all read from a single sample in a study of PD-L1 blockade in urothelial cancer. Using immunoSEQ multiplex PCR, the repertoire was profiled, and TCRdb retains in-frame clones only, with some absent. This repertoire shows some 120,000 clones, approximately 84% found once; its top ten account for 3.2%. Documented time point: pretreatment peripheral blood. The sample here was PBMCs, taken around atezolizumab (anti-PD-L1) treatment. These receptors were collected from a man aged 45-60 years with urothelial cancer.

The V gene is TRBV9, the J gene TRBJ1-3, with a possible D match to TRBD1 (5 bases). V was shortened by 2 bases and J by 0 bases, with 9 bases between the two germline ends. CDR3 length: 15 amino acids. Germline V gene data show CDR1 as SGDLS and CDR2 as YYNGEE. The CDR3 coding sequence is TGTGCCAGCAGCGTGCAGGGTAACTCTGGAAACACCATATATTTT. Its protein product is CASSVQGNSGNTIYF.

The gene calls are TRBV7-8 and TRBJ1-1; D unresolved. CDR3 length: 13 residues. V was clipped by 5 bases and J by 10 bases, with 17 bases between them. From germline, CDR1 is SGHVS and CDR2 FQNEAQ. The CDR3 here is CASSDRAGNTAFF. The CDR3 region has the DNA TGTGCCAGCAGCGATAGGGCGGGTAATACAGCTTTCTTT.

This clone was seen only a few times. This chain connects TRBV18 to TRBJ2-6; 7 bases map to TRBD1. V was pared by 6 bases and J by 0 bases, with 5 bases of the junction left unmatched. This CDR3 has 16 amino acids. Germline CDR1 is KGHSH and CDR2 is LQKENI. The chain's CDR3 is CASSKTGHSGANVLTF. DNA for the CDR3: TGTGCCAGCTCCAAGACAGGGCACTCTGGGGCCAACGTCCTGACTTTC.

V and J are TRBV28 and TRBJ2-4; 9 nucleotides line up with TRBD1. Germline V gene data show CDR1 as MDHEN and CDR2 as SYDVKM. The CDR3 has 15 residues. Losses at the gene ends were 5 bases for V and 9 bases for J; bases not matched to a gene: 11. The CDR3 DNA reads as TGTGCCAGCAGTCTCACGGGACAGGGTAACGGCATTCAGTACTTC. As protein: CASSLTGQGNGIQYF.

This clone has more than one count but fewer than ten. The chain employs TRBV6-1 and TRBJ1-3, with D hard to call. Looked up from germline, CDR1 is MNHNS and CDR2 is SASEGT. Trimming cost V 4 bases and J 0 bases, with 13 bases left between them. There are 16 residues in the CDR3. The CDR3 DNA reads as TGTGCCAGCAGTGTTGATGGGCTGAACTCTGGAAACACCATATATTTT. Protein sequence: CASSVDGLNSGNTIYF.

This clone was counted a single time. This chain joins TRBV9 and TRBJ1-4, with D unresolved. The germline gives CDR1 SGDLS, CDR2 YYNGEE. This CDR3 has 15 amino acids. The V end lost 1 base, the J end lost 3 bases, and 10 bases lay between the germline ends. Written as DNA, the CDR3 is TGTGCCAGCAGCGTATCGGGTTCTTCTAATGAAAAACTGTTTTTT. Residues: CASSVSGSSNEKLFF.

The chain is built from TRBV5-1 and TRBJ2-5; 7 bases align to TRBD1. J lost 3 bases, V lost 0 bases, and 2 bases had no gene match. The CDR3 is 14 residues long. CDR1 and CDR2 from the germline V gene are SGHRS and YFSETQ. CDR3 bases: TGCGCCAGCAGCTTGGGGGGACAGAAAGAGACCCAGTACTTC. As protein: CASSLGGQKETQYF.

This chain connects TRBV29-1 to TRBJ1-2, with no clear D. Trimming pared 7 bases from V and 8 bases from J, leaving 17 bases between. Germline V gives CDR1 SQVTM, CDR2 ANQGSEA. This CDR3 has 12 amino acids. The CDR3 sequence is CSAWAVGGGYTF. The CDR3 DNA is TGCAGCGCCTGGGCGGTGGGAGGCGGCTACACCTTC. Based on the CDR3 plus reference TRBV29-1 and TRBJ1-2, the full variable domain is SAVISQKPSRDICQRGTSLTIQCQVDSQVTMMFWYRQQPGQSLTLIATANQGSEATYESGFVIDKFPISRPNLTFSTLTVSNMSPEDSSIYLCSAWAVGGGYTFGSGTRLTVV.

This clone was recorded at least ten times. The rearrangement joins TRBV19 to TRBJ2-1; D perhaps matches TRBD2 (5 bases). The V end was cut by 9 bases, the J end by 7 bases, with 16 bases between. The CDR3 is 13 residues long. The germline V gene has CDR1 LNHDA and CDR2 SQIVND (reference sequence). The CDR3 sequence: CASAKDWMNEQFF. CDR3 bases: TGTGCCAGCGCTAAGGACTGGATGAATGAGCAGTTCTTC.

The CDR3 DNA reads TGTGCCATCACCCCGGGACTAGGGGGCTACGAGCAGTACTTC. Its translation: CAITPGLGGYEQYF. V gene TRBV10-3 combines with J gene TRBJ2-7; 8 nucleotides line up with TRBD2. V lost 7 bases to trimming and J lost 3 bases; unmatched junction nucleotides: 8. CDR3 size: 14 residues. Germline V gene lookup returns CDR1 ENHRY and CDR2 SYGVKD.

The chain carries TRBV6-6 and TRBJ1-1; tentative D call: TRBD1 (5 bases). V was shortened by 4 bases and J by 2 bases, with 8 bases between the two germline ends. CDR3 length: 13 amino acids. Germline lookup yields CDR1 MNHNY and CDR2 SVGAGI (reference sequence). CDR3 loop: CASSSTGNTEAFF. For the CDR3, the DNA is TGTGCCAGCAGTTCCACAGGCAACACTGAAGCTTTCTTT.

V gene TRBV30 combines with J gene TRBJ1-5; TRBD1 agrees at 7 bases. Germline CDR1 GTSNPN, CDR2 SVGIG (reference sequence). This CDR3 region has 16 residues. The junction had 14 bases not matched to a gene; V was cut back by 5 bases and J by 4 bases. The DNA for the CDR3 is TGTGCCTGGCGGGGGGGCGGGACAGCCCCTAATCAGCCCCAGCATTTT. It translates to CAWRGGGTAPNQPQHF.

The chain has TRBV6-6 and TRBJ1-1, with D tentatively TRBD1 (5 bases). CDR1 MNHNY and CDR2 SVGAGI come from the germline V gene (reference sequence). CDR3 length equals 12 residues. V lost 8 bases to trimming and J lost 6 bases, with 13 bases between them. CDR3: CASSRGRAEAFF. CDR3 coding DNA: TGTGCCAGCTCCCGGGGGAGGGCTGAAGCTTTCTTT.

The chain has TRBV23-1 and TRBJ2-7; D unclear. TRBV23-1 is an ORF; its function is uncertain. Trimming cost V 6 bases and J 9 bases, with 15 bases left between them. This CDR3 has 12 amino acids. The CDR3 protein is CASSALLRRQYF. CDR3 DNA: TGCGCCAGCAGCGCTTTACTACGAAGGCAGTACTTC.

This clone is a singleton in its sample. The chain carries TRBV7-9 and TRBJ1-1, with 7 bases aligning to TRBD1. In germline, CDR1 is SEHNR, CDR2 FQNEAQ (reference sequence). After removal of 4 bases from V and 8 bases from J, the junction contained 10 bases not matched to a gene. This CDR3 comprises 14 residues. The CDR3 loop is CASSSGRTGREAFF. The CDR3, as DNA: TGTGCCAGCAGCTCAGGTAGGACAGGTCGAGAAGCTTTCTTT.

The genes are TRBV9 and TRBJ2-1; 11 nucleotides line up with TRBD2. CDR1 is SGDLS and CDR2 is YYNGEE in the germline V gene. CDR3 size: 17 residues. The J segment lost 5 bases and the V segment lost 3 bases, leaving 10 bases of the junction unmatched. CDR3 DNA sequence: TGTGCCAGCAGCGACGGACTAGCGGGCCCCGAGGACAATGAGCAGTTCTTC. Translating gives CASSDGLAGPEDNEQFF.

This chain uses TRBV18 with TRBJ2-5; 8 bases fit TRBD1. The CDR3 totals 15 residues. V lost 3 bases and J lost 4; bases outside the gene matches: 7. Germline loops: CDR1 KGHSH, CDR2 LQKENI. The CDR3 sequence: CASSPGQGSRETQYF. The CDR3 DNA is TGTGCCAGCTCACCCGGACAGGGTTCGAGAGAGACCCAGTACTTC. The entire variable domain, with the rest obtained from reference TRBV18 and TRBJ2-5, is as follows: NAGVMQNPRHLVRRRGQEARLRCSPMKGHSHVYWYRQLPEEGLKFMVYLQKENIIDESGMPKERFSAEFPKEGPSILRIQQVVRGDSAAYFCASSPGQGSRETQYFGPGTRLLVL.

This clone was recorded once. This chain uses TRBV6-6 with TRBJ2-7, with D possibly TRBD1 on 5 matching bases. Trimming pared 5 bases from V and 3 bases from J, leaving 11 bases between. CDR3 size: 13 residues. Germline lookup yields CDR1 MNHNY and CDR2 SVGAGI (reference sequence). The CDR3 loop reads CASSKGFGYEQYF. The CDR3 coding sequence is TGTGCCAGCAGTAAGGGGTTTGGCTACGAGCAGTACTTC.

The chain recombines TRBV28 with TRBJ1-2, with D hard to call. V was cut by 3 bases and J by 4 bases, with 12 bases left in between. This CDR3 comprises 14 residues. CDR1 is MDHEN and CDR2 is SYDVKM in the germline V gene. In DNA, the CDR3 is TGTGCCAGCAGTTTGCGGGTTCCTTTCTATGGCTACACCTTC. Protein product: CASSLRVPFYGYTF.

CDR3 region: CASSLGDRGSQETQYF. CDR3 bases: TGTGCCAGCAGCTTGGGGGACAGGGGGTCCCAAGAGACCCAGTACTTC. This chain connects TRBV5-5 to TRBJ2-5; 11 bases fit TRBD1. CDR1 SGHKS and CDR2 YYEKEE come from the germline V gene (reference sequence). V lost 0 bases to trimming and J lost 1 base; unmatched junction nucleotides: 2. CDR3 size: 16 residues.